Included here is one T cell receptor (beta chain) sequence, with context. Its specificity is unknown. The CDR3 spans 17 residues. Germline CDR1 is SGHDT and CDR2 is YYEEEE. Deletions cut 0 bases from V and 1 base from J, with 17 bases between. TCRdb's table, derived via immunoSEQ multiplex PCR, lists solely in-frame clones and lacks some. Among over 200,000 clones listed, around 88% were seen once. The sample originates from a study of cytomegalovirus exposure and HLA in healthy donors. Across the study: The same platform was used for the roughly 120 validation repertoires and the 500 to 700 first-cohort repertoires, a later analysis reported.

Overall study results and limits: Diagnosis of cytomegalovirus status made by the classifier reportedly showed high specificity and sensitivity. In vitro data verified a few CMV-associated chains as specific for CMV antigens.

From the approximately 120-subject validation cohort, which was separate from the approximately 670-subject first cohort, the donors were drawn. The chain couples TRBV5-6 to TRBJ2-7; D gene unclear. This receptor was identified in a woman between 18 and 29 years old in good health and CMV-seronegative. Sample: PBMCs. The CDR3 sequence: CASSLGPVAGQSYEQYF. For the CDR3, the DNA is TGTGCCAGCAGCTTGGGCCCCGTGGCAGGCCAATCCTACGAGCAGTACTTC.